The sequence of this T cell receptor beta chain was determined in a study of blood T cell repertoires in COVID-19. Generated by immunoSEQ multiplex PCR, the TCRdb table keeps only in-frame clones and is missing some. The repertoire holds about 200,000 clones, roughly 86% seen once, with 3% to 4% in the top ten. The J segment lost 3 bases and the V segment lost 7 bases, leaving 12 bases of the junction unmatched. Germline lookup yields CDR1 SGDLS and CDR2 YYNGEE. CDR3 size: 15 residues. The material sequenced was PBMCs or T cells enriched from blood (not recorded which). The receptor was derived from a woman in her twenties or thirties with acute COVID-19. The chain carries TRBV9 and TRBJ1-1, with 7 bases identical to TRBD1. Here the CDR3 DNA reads TGTGCCAGCGGAACAGGGGCCCCGCTGGACACTGAAGCTTTCTTT. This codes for CASGTGAPLDTEAFF.